The 26 T cell receptor beta chains below all came from one sample that was sequenced in a study of identical twins. In TCRdb, the 5' RACE reads were re-called with MiXCR into one record per CDR3 protein. The profile shows roughly 350,000 distinct CDR3 sequences, roughly 12% of them singletons. These data also formed part of another study, on yellow fever vaccine responses in identical twins.

Input material: CD8+ T cells sorted from blood. These receptors were collected from a woman aged 18-30 years in good health.

This clonotype showed up just a few times. This chain links TRBV20-1 with TRBJ2-1, with D tentatively TRBD1 or TRBD2 (6 bases each). The CDR3 extends over 14 amino acids. V shed 6 bases and J shed 6 bases, with 18 bases lying between them. CDR1 is DFQATT and CDR2 is SNEGSKA in the germline V gene (reference sequence). CDR3 amino acids: CSAIGWRGSNEQFF. DNA for the CDR3: TGCAGTGCCATCGGGTGGAGGGGGAGCAATGAGCAGTTCTTC.

This sequence joins TRBV11-3 and TRBJ2-7; D may be TRBD1 or TRBD2 (5 bases each). Trimming removed 5 bases at V and 2 bases at J, with 16 bases between. CDR3 size: 15 residues. Germline V gene sequence: CDR1 SGHNT, CDR2 YENEEA. CDR3 nucleotides: TGTGCCAGCAGCCTAACACGGGACCCCGCCTACGAGCAGTACTTC. Residues: CASSLTRDPAYEQYF.

This clonotype was seen a few times. J is TRBJ1-1 and V is TRBV4-1; D possibly corresponds to TRBD1 (6 bases). The CDR3 is made up of 11 amino acids. The V end was cut by 4 bases, the J end by 7 bases, with 7 bases between. Germline CDR1 reads MGHRA; CDR2 reads YSYEKL. The CDR3 protein is CASSRDIEAFF. CDR3 nucleotide sequence: TGCGCCAGCAGCCGGGACATTGAAGCTTTCTTT.

This clonotype occurred a few times. The chain uses TRBV7-3 and TRBJ2-3, with TRBD2 matching over 8 bases. Losses at the gene ends were 3 bases for V and 2 bases for J; bases not matched to a gene: 4. Per germline, CDR1 SGHTA and CDR2 FQGTGA. CDR3 length equals 15 residues. CDR3: CASSFKREYTDTQYF. Written as DNA, the CDR3 is TGTGCCAGCAGCTTCAAGCGGGAGTACACAGATACGCAGTATTTT.

J is TRBJ2-7 and V is TRBV25-1, with 7 bases aligning to TRBD2. CDR1 is MGHDK and CDR2 is SYGVNS in the germline V gene. This CDR3 spans 16 amino acids. J was trimmed by 0 bases and V by 3 bases; bases with no gene match: 8. CDR3 nucleotides: TGTGCCAGCAGTGACGAGACGGGAGGACCCTCCTACGAGCAGTACTTC. Amino acid sequence: CASSDETGGPSYEQYF.

The table lists this clonotype with a few counts. V gene TRBV9 combines with J gene TRBJ2-7; the match to TRBD2 covers 9 bases. This CDR3 region has 14 residues. V lost 7 bases to trimming and J lost 7 bases; unmatched junction nucleotides: 12. CDR1 is SGDLS, CDR2 YYNGEE, per germline. The CDR3 bases are TGTGCCAGCGGCTCCTCTTTGCGGGGGGGGGAGCAGTACTTC. Protein product: CASGSSLRGGEQYF.

This clonotype occurred many times. J is TRBJ2-1 and V is TRBV10-3; D not resolved. Trimming left V 1 base short and J 8 bases short, with 12 bases between. The CDR3 is 14 amino acids. Germline-derived CDR1 and CDR2 are ENHRY and SYGVKD. The CDR3 DNA is TGTGCCATCAGTGAGTTAGTAGCTGAGGATGAGCAGTTCTTC. It encodes CAISELVAEDEQFF.

This rearrangement joins TRBV10-3 to TRBJ2-7; a possible D gene is TRBD2 (5 bases). Trimming stripped 3 bases from V and 1 base from J, with 22 bases between. This CDR3 spans 18 amino acids. Germline CDR1 ENHRY, CDR2 SYGVKD. For the CDR3, the DNA is TGTGCCATCAGTGACCCCTCCGGGATGTACAAGACATCCTACGAGCAGTACTTC. Translation: CAISDPSGMYKTSYEQYF.

The rearrangement links TRBV28 to TRBJ2-7; TRBD2 matches 9 bases. Trimming removed 5 bases from V and 4 bases from J; junction bases left unmatched: 3. The CDR3 consists of 13 residues. Per germline, CDR1 MDHEN and CDR2 SYDVKM. The CDR3 DNA sequence: TGTGCCAGCAGTCCTAGCGGGGAGTACGAGCAGTACGTC. Encoded protein: CASSPSGEYEQYV.

This clonotype showed up just a few times. The genes are TRBV27 and TRBJ2-2, with D possibly TRBD2 on 6 matching bases. The V end lost 3 bases, the J end lost 5 bases, and 25 bases lay between the germline ends. Germline CDR1 and CDR2: MNHEY and SMNVEV (reference sequence). CDR3 length: 19 residues. The CDR3 region has the DNA TGTGCCAGCAGTTTCCTGCCCCGGCGTGCTCGGGGGAGGACCGGGGAGCTGTTTTTT. Translating gives CASSFLPRRARGRTGELFF.

The J gene is TRBJ2-5, the V gene TRBV12-5; D is ambiguous. The V gene lost 2 bases and the J gene lost 5 bases, with 6 bases spanning the gap. Germline loops: CDR1 LGHNT, CDR2 FRNRAP. The CDR3 length is 12 residues. The CDR3 here is CASGLNRETQYF. The CDR3 DNA is TGTGCTAGTGGTTTGAATCGCGAGACCCAGTACTTC.

The chain is built from TRBV5-1 and TRBJ2-1, with 12 positions matching TRBD2. CDR1 SGHRS and CDR2 YFSETQ come from the germline V gene. The CDR3 is made up of 16 amino acids. After removal of 4 bases from V and 8 bases from J, the junction contained 10 bases not matched to a gene. The CDR3 spells CASSARSSGRGDEQFF. In DNA form, the CDR3 reads TGCGCCAGCAGCGCGCGGTCTAGCGGGAGGGGAGATGAGCAGTTCTTC.

This clonotype showed up just a few times. The V and J genes are TRBV11-3 and TRBJ2-7; TRBD2 matches 10 bases. CDR3 length: 15 amino acids. The V segment lost 3 bases and the J segment 4 bases; nucleotides outside the gene matches: 6. CDR1 SGHNT and CDR2 YENEEA come from the germline V gene. CDR3 DNA sequence: TGTGCCAGCAGCTTTTGGACTAGCGGATCGTACGAGCAGTACTTC. This gives the protein CASSFWTSGSYEQYF.

This clonotype was recorded a few times. The CDR3 region is CASSLDEGRAYNEQFF. The DNA of the CDR3 is TGTGCCAGCAGCCTCGACGAGGGACGAGCCTACAATGAGCAGTTCTTC. The chain recombines TRBV3-1 with TRBJ2-1; TRBD1 or TRBD2 may be the D gene (5 bases each). CDR1 LGHDT and CDR2 YNNKEL come from the germline V gene (reference sequence). Trimming cost V 4 bases and J 2 bases, with 15 bases left between them. The CDR3 has 16 amino acids.

The gene calls are TRBV27 and TRBJ2-2; D is unclear. Germline CDR1 is MNHEY and CDR2 is SMNVEV (reference sequence). Trimming removed 5 bases from V and 5 bases from J, with 15 bases in between. There are 15 residues in the CDR3. CDR3 nucleotides: TGTGCCAGCAGTCTCGGCCCCGTGGGGACCGGGGAGCTGTTTTTT. Translating gives CASSLGPVGTGELFF.

This clonotype showed up many times. The chain is built from TRBV4-1 and TRBJ2-3; the match to TRBD2 covers 7 bases. The CDR3 totals 15 residues. With V trimmed by 1 base and J by 4 bases, 5 bases remained unmatched. Germline-derived CDR1 and CDR2 are MGHRA and YSYEKL. For the CDR3, the DNA is TGCGCCAGCAGCCAAGGGACTAGTTGGTCAGATACGCAGTATTTT. Protein sequence: CASSQGTSWSDTQYF.

There are a few counts of this clonotype. The chain employs TRBV7-9 and TRBJ2-7, with D perhaps TRBD1 or TRBD2 (5 bases each). With 5 bases removed from V and 2 bases from J, the gap between germline ends came to 13 bases. There are 14 residues in the CDR3. Germline loops: CDR1 SEHNR, CDR2 FQNEAQ (reference sequence). CDR3 bases: TGTGCCAGCAGCACCGGGACCGGGCCCTACGAGCAGTACGTC. This codes for CASSTGTGPYEQYV.

This clonotype appeared many times. V usage is TRBV6-1 and J usage is TRBJ2-1, with 7 bases identical to TRBD2. Losses at the gene ends were 7 bases for V and 4 bases for J; bases not matched to a gene: 7. The germline V gene has CDR1 MNHNS and CDR2 SASEGT. The length of the CDR3 is 14 residues. The CDR3 reads CASMPSGGYNEQFF. The CDR3 DNA reads as TGTGCCAGCATGCCTAGCGGTGGGTACAATGAGCAGTTCTTC.

This clonotype appeared a few times. This chain connects TRBV2 to TRBJ1-2; no clear D. The V gene lost 8 bases and the J gene lost 6 bases, with 13 bases spanning the gap. Germline V gene lookup returns CDR1 SNHLY and CDR2 FYNNEI. This CDR3 has 12 residues. The CDR3 reads CASLIRLDGYTF. In DNA, the CDR3 is TGTGCCAGCCTGATCCGACTAGATGGCTACACCTTC.

This clonotype turned up a few times. V gene TRBV6-5 combines with J gene TRBJ2-2, with 8 bases matching TRBD1. The V gene's germline CDR1 is MNHEY and CDR2 SVGAGI. CDR3 length: 18 amino acids. V shed 2 bases, J shed 3 bases, and the junction held 11 bases outside the gene matches. The CDR3 reads CASSYVGTGPLHTGELFF. The CDR3 coding sequence is TGTGCCAGCAGTTACGTGGGGACAGGCCCACTTCACACCGGGGAGCTGTTTTTT.

This clonotype turned up a few times. CDR3 nucleotide sequence: TGCAGTGCTAGAGATGACAGGAGCTCCTACAATGAGCAGTTCTTC. Its protein product is CSARDDRSSYNEQFF. The chain uses TRBV20-1 and TRBJ2-1, with a possible D match to TRBD1 (6 bases). Trimming left V 0 bases short and J 0 bases short, with 9 bases between. Germline lookup yields CDR1 DFQATT and CDR2 SNEGSKA (reference sequence). The CDR3 length is 15 residues.

This clonotype has a single count. The chain links TRBV4-1 to TRBJ2-3; 9 nucleotides agree with TRBD2. CDR1 and CDR2 from the germline V gene are MGHRA and YSYEKL. Losses at the gene ends were 5 bases for V and 5 bases for J; bases not matched to a gene: 8. There are 15 residues in the CDR3. As DNA, the CDR3 is TGCGCCAGCAGCGAGGGACTAGCAATCGGAGATACGCAGTATTTT. Protein sequence: CASSEGLAIGDTQYF.

The table lists this clonotype with a few counts. The rearrangement uses TRBV2 and TRBJ2-5; possible D gene TRBD2, 7 bases. The length of the CDR3 is 14 residues. Germline assignment: CDR1 SNHLY and CDR2 FYNNEI. With 11 bases removed from V and 1 base from J, the gap between germline ends came to 17 bases. The CDR3 nucleotides are TGTGCCTCCCCGAGGGGGGGGACCCAAGAGACCCAGTACTTC. It yields the protein CASPRGGTQETQYF.

V and J are TRBV6-1 and TRBJ2-1, with TRBD2 identical over 7 bases. Germline CDR1 is MNHNS and CDR2 is SASEGT. J gave up 15 bases and V 5 bases, and 13 bases lay outside the gene matches. This CDR3 has 13 residues. CDR3 region: CASSPGLVSYSFF. DNA for the CDR3: TGTGCCAGCAGTCCTGGACTAGTTTCCTACTCGTTCTTC.

This clonotype has ten or more counts. The J gene is TRBJ1-5, the V gene TRBV13; D perhaps matches TRBD1 (5 bases). The CDR3 is made up of 14 amino acids. Germline V gives CDR1 PRHDT, CDR2 FYEKMQ (reference sequence). The ends were cut back, 4 bases at V and 4 bases at J, with 11 bases in the middle. CDR3 sequence (DNA): TGTGCCAGCAGCTCCCGGGACGGGAATCAGCCCCAGCATTTT. Translation: CASSSRDGNQPQHF. The full variable domain, in which reference TRBV13 and TRBJ1-5 provide the parts outside the CDR3, is AAGVIQSPRHLIKEKRETATLKCYPIPRHDTVYWYQQGPGQDPQFLISFYEKMQSDKGSIPDRFSAQQFSDYHSELNMSSLELGDSALYFCASSSRDGNQPQHFGDGTRLSIL.

This chain connects TRBV5-1 to TRBJ2-5; TRBD2 matches at 12 bases. V lost 4 bases, J lost 5 bases, and 9 bases stayed unmatched. Germline V CDR1 and CDR2: SGHRS, YFSETQ. The CDR3 contains 16 residues. The CDR3 loop is CASSASGGAVDETQYF. In DNA, the CDR3 is TGCGCCAGCAGCGCTAGCGGGGGGGCGGTAGATGAGACCCAGTACTTC.